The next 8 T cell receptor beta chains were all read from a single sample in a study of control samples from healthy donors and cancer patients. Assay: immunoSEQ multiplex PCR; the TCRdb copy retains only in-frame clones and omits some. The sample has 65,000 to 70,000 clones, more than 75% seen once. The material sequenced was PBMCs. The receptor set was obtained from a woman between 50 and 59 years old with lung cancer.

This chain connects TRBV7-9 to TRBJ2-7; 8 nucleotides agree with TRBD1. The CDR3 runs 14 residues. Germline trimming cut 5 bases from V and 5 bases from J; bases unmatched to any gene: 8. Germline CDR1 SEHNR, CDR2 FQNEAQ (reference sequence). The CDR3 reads CASSTRTGGHEQYF. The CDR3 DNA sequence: TGTGCCAGCAGCACGAGAACAGGGGGACACGAGCAGTACTTC.

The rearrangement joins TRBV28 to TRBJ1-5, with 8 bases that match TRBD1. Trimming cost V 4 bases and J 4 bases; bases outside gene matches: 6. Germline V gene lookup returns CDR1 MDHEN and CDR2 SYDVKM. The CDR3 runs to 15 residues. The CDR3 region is CASSYRTGRNQPQHF. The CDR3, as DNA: TGTGCCAGCAGTTACCGGACAGGGCGAAATCAGCCCCAGCATTTT.

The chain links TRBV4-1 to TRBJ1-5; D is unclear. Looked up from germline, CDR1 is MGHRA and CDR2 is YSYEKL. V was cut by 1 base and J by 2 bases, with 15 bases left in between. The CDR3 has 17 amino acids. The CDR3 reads CASSQVLAGRGNQPQHF. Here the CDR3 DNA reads TGCGCCAGCAGCCAAGTCCTGGCCGGTCGGGGCAATCAGCCCCAGCATTTT.

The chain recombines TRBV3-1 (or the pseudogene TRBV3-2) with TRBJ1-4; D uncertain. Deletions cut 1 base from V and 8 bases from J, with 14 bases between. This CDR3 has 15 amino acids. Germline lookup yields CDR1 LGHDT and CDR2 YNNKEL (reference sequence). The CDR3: CASSQGWAMGEKLFF. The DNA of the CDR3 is TGTGCCAGCAGCCAAGGATGGGCCATGGGGGAAAAACTGTTTTTT.

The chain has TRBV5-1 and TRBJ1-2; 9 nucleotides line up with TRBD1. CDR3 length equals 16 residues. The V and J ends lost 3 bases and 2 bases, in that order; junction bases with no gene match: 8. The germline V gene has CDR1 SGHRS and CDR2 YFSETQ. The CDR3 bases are TGCGCCAGCAGCTGGACTCCGGGACAGGGCAACTATGGCTACACCTTC. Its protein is CASSWTPGQGNYGYTF.

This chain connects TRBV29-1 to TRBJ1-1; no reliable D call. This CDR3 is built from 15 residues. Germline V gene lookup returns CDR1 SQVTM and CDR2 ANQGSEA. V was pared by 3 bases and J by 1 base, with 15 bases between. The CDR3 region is CSVDLGWEGNTEAFF. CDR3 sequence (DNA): TGCAGCGTTGATCTGGGATGGGAGGGGAACACTGAAGCTTTCTTT.

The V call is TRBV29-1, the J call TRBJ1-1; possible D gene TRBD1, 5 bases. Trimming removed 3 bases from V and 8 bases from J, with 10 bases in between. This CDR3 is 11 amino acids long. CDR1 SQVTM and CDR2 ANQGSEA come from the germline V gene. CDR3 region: CSVDAGREAFF. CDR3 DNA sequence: TGCAGCGTTGACGCGGGACGGGAAGCTTTCTTT. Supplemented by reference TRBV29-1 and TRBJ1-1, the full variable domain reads SAVISQKPSRDICQRGTSLTIQCQVDSQVTMMFWYRQQPGQSLTLIATANQGSEATYESGFVIDKFPISRPNLTFSTLTVSNMSPEDSSIYLCSVDAGREAFFGQGTRLTVV.

The CDR3 here is CASSPVLSGNTIYF. In DNA, the CDR3 is TGCGCCAGCAGCCCGGTTCTCTCTGGAAACACCATATATTTT. The chain links TRBV5-1 to TRBJ1-3; no firm D call. The CDR3 is made up of 14 amino acids. V shed 4 bases and J shed 0 bases, with 8 bases lying between them. The germline V gene has CDR1 SGHRS and CDR2 YFSETQ.